The 4 T cell receptor beta chains below were found in one sample sequenced in a study of blood T cell repertoires in COVID-19. This table comes from immunoSEQ multiplex PCR, and its TCRdb copy is limited to in-frame clones, with some not included. The sample lists some 370,000 clones; around 89% were seen once. The sample consisted of peripheral blood. These receptor sequences come from a man between 18 and 35 years old with active or convalescent COVID-19.

The chain couples TRBV15 to TRBJ2-1; D gene unclear. The CDR3 contains 17 residues. The V gene's germline CDR1 is LNHNV and CDR2 YYDKDF (reference sequence). V was cut by 1 base and J by 0 bases, with 13 bases left in between. The CDR3 sequence is CATSRGRPDFSYNEQFF. The CDR3 DNA reads as TGTGCCACCAGCAGAGGCCGCCCCGACTTCTCCTACAATGAGCAGTTCTTC. Full variable domain (remainder filled in from reference TRBV15 and TRBJ2-1): DAMVIQNPRYQVTQFGKPVTLSCSQTLNHNVMYWYQQKSSQAPKLLFHYYDKDFNNEADTPDNFQSRRPNTSFCFLDIRSPGLGDTAMYLCATSRGRPDFSYNEQFFGPGTRLTVL.

The J gene is TRBJ2-3, the V gene TRBV24-1; perhaps TRBD1 as D (6 bases). The CDR3 is 13 residues long. The germline V and J ends were trimmed by 9 bases and 0 bases, with 9 bases remaining between them. The germline CDR1 and CDR2 sequences are KGHDR and SFDVKD. The CDR3 DNA reads as TGTGCCACCGGACAGAAGAGCACAGATACGCAGTATTTT. Translated: CATGQKSTDTQYF.

CDR3 loop: CASSYYGQAYEQYF. In DNA, the CDR3 is TGTGCCAGCAGTTACTACGGACAGGCCTACGAGCAGTACTTC. The chain carries TRBV6-2 or TRBV6-3 and TRBJ2-7; the match to TRBD1 covers 7 bases. CDR1 and CDR2 from the germline V gene are MNHEY and SVGEGT. V lost 1 base, J lost 2 bases, and 2 bases stayed unmatched. The CDR3 spans 14 residues.

The V and J genes are TRBV28 and TRBJ2-7; maybe TRBD1 (6 bases). Trimming pared 7 bases from V and 2 bases from J, leaving 18 bases between. The CDR3 runs to 15 residues. The V gene's germline CDR1 is MDHEN and CDR2 SYDVKM. For the CDR3, the DNA is TGTGCCAGCATCACCACCGGGACATCCACCTACGAGCAGTACTTC. This gives the protein CASITTGTSTYEQYF.